What follows are 5 T cell receptor beta chains derived from one specimen sequenced in a study of shared clonotypes between healthy human individuals. Method: immunoSEQ multiplex PCR; TCRdb's copy keeps in-frame clones and lacks some. Of 2,500,000 or so clones listed, approximately 90% are singletons. Sample: naive CD4+ T cells sorted from blood. Subset in this sample: CD45RA+ positively selected. These receptors all stem from a man aged 18 to 29 in good health.

The CDR3 sequence: CASSQDAGILTGVNDGYTF. CDR3 DNA: TGTGCCAGCAGCCAAGACGCGGGAATTTTGACAGGGGTTAATGATGGCTACACCTTC. The chain links TRBV4-2 to TRBJ1-2; the match to TRBD1 covers 8 bases. CDR1 and CDR2 from the germline V gene are LGHNA and YNFKEQ. Trimming cost V 0 bases and J 6 bases; bases outside gene matches: 18. The CDR3 length is 19 residues.

The V and J genes are TRBV19 and TRBJ2-4, with no clear D. The V gene's germline CDR1 is LNHDA and CDR2 SQIVND (reference sequence). Trimming left V 0 bases short and J 0 bases short, with 9 bases between. This CDR3 region has 16 residues. CDR3 nucleotides: TGTGCCAGTAGTATAGATACGGCAGTAGCCAAAAACATTCAGTACTTC. Its translation: CASSIDTAVAKNIQYF.

The chain links TRBV11-3 to TRBJ2-3; 9 nucleotides line up with TRBD1. The trim removed 4 bases at V and 0 bases at J, leaving 5 bases unmatched. The CDR3 sequence is 16 residues long. Germline V gene sequence: CDR1 SGHNT, CDR2 YENEEA. This CDR3 is CASSSGTGTSTDTQYF. The CDR3 nucleotides are TGTGCCAGCAGCTCCGGGACAGGGACTAGCACAGATACGCAGTATTTT.

The CDR3 loop reads CASSEKQGVGQPQHF. Written as DNA, the CDR3 is TGCGCCAGCAGTGAGAAACAGGGGGTAGGTCAGCCCCAGCATTTT. The rearrangement links TRBV10-2 to TRBJ1-5, with 8 bases aligning to TRBD1. This CDR3 is 15 amino acids long. Per the germline V gene, CDR1 is WSHSY and CDR2 is SAAADI. Losses at the gene ends were 2 bases for V and 6 bases for J; bases not matched to a gene: 6.

The rearrangement uses TRBV10-1 and TRBJ1-1; possibly TRBD1 for D (5 bases). V lost 4 bases to trimming and J lost 1 base, with 10 bases between them. CDR3 length equals 14 residues. Germline V CDR1 and CDR2: WNHNN, SYGVQD (reference sequence). DNA of the CDR3: TGCGCCAGCAGTGTAGGCAGGGCGAACACTGAAGCTTTCTTT. This sequence encodes CASSVGRANTEAFF.